This TCR beta chain was sequenced during a study of blood T cells in healthy people across ages. Sample-barcoded 5' priming and a J-beta primer mix drove a second PCR of roughly 7 to 11 cycles. From the 5' RACE reads, TCRdb called clonotypes with MiXCR, one entry per CDR3 protein. The sample holds around 1.5 million distinct CDR3 sequences, 42% seen once. About 10 milliliters of peripheral blood were drawn from each donor into EDTA-treated tubes. Germline CDR1 and CDR2: MGHDK and SYGVNS. Trimming removed 10 bases from V and 2 bases from J; junction bases left unmatched: 5. The CDR3 has 12 amino acids.

The V call is TRBV25-1, the J call TRBJ2-7; TRBD2 agrees at 7 bases. The receptor's source is a young woman in good health. Sequencing used blood. CDR3 sequence: CATDGGTYEQYF. In DNA form, the CDR3 reads TGTGCCACCGACGGGGGGACCTACGAGCAGTACTTC.